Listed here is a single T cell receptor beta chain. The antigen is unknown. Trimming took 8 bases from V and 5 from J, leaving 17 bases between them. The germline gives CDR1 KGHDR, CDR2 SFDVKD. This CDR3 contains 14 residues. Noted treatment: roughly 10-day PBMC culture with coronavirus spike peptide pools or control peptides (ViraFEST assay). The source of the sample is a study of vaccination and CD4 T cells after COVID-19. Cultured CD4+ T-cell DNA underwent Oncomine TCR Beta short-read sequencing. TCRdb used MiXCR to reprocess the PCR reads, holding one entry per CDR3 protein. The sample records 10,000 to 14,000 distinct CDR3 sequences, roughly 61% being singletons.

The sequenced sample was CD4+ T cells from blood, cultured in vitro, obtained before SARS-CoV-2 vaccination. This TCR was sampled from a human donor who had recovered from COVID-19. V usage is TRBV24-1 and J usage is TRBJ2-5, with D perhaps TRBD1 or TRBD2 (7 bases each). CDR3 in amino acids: CATIGYQGGETQYF. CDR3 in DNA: TGTGCCACCATCGGCTATCAGGGGGGGGAGACCCAGTACTTC.